Listed below are T cell receptor beta chains from one sample, sequenced in a study of shared clonotypes between healthy human individuals. Libraries were prepared by immunoSEQ multiplex PCR; TCRdb keeps only in-frame clonotypes and omits some of them. This sample has around 580,000 clones; 98% occur once, and the top ten carry 0.25% to 0.35%. Sequencing used naive CD8+ T cells sorted from blood. These receptors came from a man between 25 and 39 years old in good health. CDR3s include the opening cysteine and the closing phenylalanine or tryptophan. The D gene is left open where the match is weak. Clone size is not always given. Where it is, it says once, few, many or a class for expanded clones.

TRBV9	NA	TRBD2	TRBJ2-1	TGTGCCAGCAGCGTAGCACGCGCGGGAGTTCGCAATGAGCAGTTCTTC	CASSVARAGVRNEQFF
TRBV29-1	NA	NA	TRBJ2-1	TGCAGCGTTGAAGAGTGGGGGGGCTCGGCCTACAATGAGCAGTTCTTC	CSVEEWGGSAYNEQFF
TRBV7-2	once	NA	TRBJ2-4	TGTGCCAGCAGCGCTTTAGGTCCCGTGGCCAGCAGAGCCAAAAACATTCAGTACTTC	CASSALGPVASRAKNIQYF
TRBV4-3	many	NA	TRBJ1-2	TGCGCCAGCAGCCAAGACAGGGAGGAAAGCTATGGCTACACCTTC	CASSQDREESYGYTF
TRBV2	NA	NA	TRBJ1-2	TGTGCCAGCAGTGATAGGCGGCAGGGGATTGGCTACACCTTC	CASSDRRQGIGYTF
TRBV25-1	NA	TRBD1	TRBJ2-2	TGTGCCAGCAGTGTAGGGGGCCACGGGGAGCTGTTTTTT	CASSVGGHGELFF
TRBV6-1	NA	NA	TRBJ2-3	TGTGCCAGCAGTGACCTGCCAGATACGCAGTATTTT	CASSDLPDTQYF
TRBV7-9	NA	NA	TRBJ2-2	TGTGCCAGCAGGGGCGGAAGTAACACCGGGGAGCTGTTTTTT	CASRGGSNTGELFF
TRBV5-4	NA	NA	TRBJ2-7	TGTGCCAGCAGCCCCGTGGGGAGGTCGGTCCACGAGCAGTACTTC	CASSPVGRSVHEQYF
TRBV27	NA	NA	TRBJ2-1	TGTGCCAGCAAGGAGGGGAGCTCCTACAATGAGCAGTTCTTC	CASKEGSSYNEQFF
TRBV7-9	NA	TRBD1	TRBJ2-6	TGTGCCAGCAGCTTAGCAGGGGGCAGTGGGGCCAACGTCCTGACTTTC	CASSLAGGSGANVLTF
TRBV29-1	NA	NA	TRBJ2-1	TGCAGCGTTGAGTCCGCTTCCTACAATGAGCAGTTCTTC	CSVESASYNEQFF
TRBV15	once	NA	TRBJ1-5	TGTGCCACCAGCAGTCCGGGGAAGAGCAATCAGCCCCAGCATTTT	CATSSPGKSNQPQHF
TRBV29-1	NA	NA	TRBJ2-4	TGCAGCGTTGTGTTTGGAGTTGGGAACATTCAGTACTTC	CSVVFGVGNIQYF
TRBV29-1	NA	NA	TRBJ1-1	TGCAGCGTTGAATTTCCGAACCCGAACACTGAAGCTTTCTTT	CSVEFPNPNTEAFF
TRBV7-6	NA	TRBD2	TRBJ2-7	TGTGCCAGCAGCCAGTTAGCGGGCTACGAGCAGTACTTC	CASSQLAGYEQYF
TRBV2	NA	NA	TRBJ2-5	TGTGCCAGCAGTTCGGGGCCGGGACCTCAAGAGACCCAGTACTTC	CASSSGPGPQETQYF
TRBV10-2	once	NA	TRBJ2-7	TGCGCCAGCAGTGAGTGGCAGGTAGGCGGGTACGAGCAGTACTTC	CASSEWQVGGYEQYF
TRBV5-6	NA	TRBD2	TRBJ2-2	TGTGCCAGCAGCTTGGGACTAGCGGGGCGCACCGGGGAGCTGTTTTTT	CASSLGLAGRTGELFF
TRBV14	NA	NA	TRBJ2-5	TGTGCCAGCAGCCAGGCTAAGGCGGGAATACATGAGACCCAGTACTTC	CASSQAKAGIHETQYF
TRBV15	NA	TRBD1	TRBJ2-1	TGTGCCACCAGCAGAGAGGGACAGGTTTACAATGAGCAGTTCTTC	CATSREGQVYNEQFF
TRBV28	NA	TRBD1	TRBJ2-7	TGTGCCAGCACCCCCGCCGGGACAGGGATCTACGAGCAGTACTTC	CASTPAGTGIYEQYF
TRBV2	NA	NA	TRBJ1-2	TGTGCCAGCGTCCGGACCAGGGACATGATCGGCTACACCTTC	CASVRTRDMIGYTF
TRBV11-3	NA	NA	TRBJ2-1	TGTGCCAGCAGCCCCAAGGTCGGCCCGAAGGGTGAGCAGTTCTTC	CASSPKVGPKGEQFF
TRBV27	NA	NA	TRBJ2-3	TGTGCCAGCAGTTTAAGGGTCGGGACCGGTACGCAGTATTTT	CASSLRVGTGTQYF
TRBV5-6	NA	NA	TRBJ2-7	TGTGCCAGCAGTTCGGCGAGATTAACTGGCTACGAGCAGTACTTC	CASSSARLTGYEQYF
TRBV14	NA	NA	TRBJ2-3	TGTGCCAGCAGCCAAGATTGGACTAGCACAGATACGCAGTATTTT	CASSQDWTSTDTQYF
TRBV4-1	NA	TRBD1	TRBJ2-3	TGCGCCAGCAGCCAGGACAGGGGGCCAGATACGCAGTATTTT	CASSQDRGPDTQYF
TRBV13	NA	TRBD1	TRBJ2-7	TGTGCCAGCAGCCCGAACACAGGGGCCGAGCAGTACTTC	CASSPNTGAEQYF
TRBV4-1	once	TRBD1	TRBJ1-2	TGCGCCAGCAGCCAAATCGGACAGGGGAACTATGGCTACACCTTC	CASSQIGQGNYGYTF
TRBV7-6	NA	TRBD2	TRBJ2-3	TGTGCCAGCAGCGTCGGGACTATTGGTACAGATACGCAGTATTTT	CASSVGTIGTDTQYF
TRBV11-2	NA	TRBD1	TRBJ2-1	TGTGCCAGCAGCTTAGTTCCCTTGACAGGGGAAGGCTACAATGAGCAGTTCTTC	CASSLVPLTGEGYNEQFF
TRBV11-2	NA	TRBD1	TRBJ2-3	TGTGCCAGCAGCTTCGTACAGGGGGCGGGGGTCAGCACAGATACGCAGTATTTT	CASSFVQGAGVSTDTQYF
TRBV27	NA	TRBD1	TRBJ1-5	TGTGCCAGCACCCTATCTCTCGACAGGGGAAATCAGCCCCAGCATTTT	CASTLSLDRGNQPQHF
TRBV28	NA	NA	TRBJ1-2	TGTGCCAGCAGTCCGAACAGGGAGGTCTGGAGCTACACCTTC	CASSPNREVWSYTF
TRBV4-1	NA	TRBD2	TRBJ2-7	TGCGCCAGCAGCCAAGTCGGCGGGGGGTTAGCCTACGAGCAGTACTTC	CASSQVGGGLAYEQYF
TRBV7-9	NA	TRBD2	TRBJ2-7	TGTGCCAGCAGCTTCTCACTAGCGGATACCTACGAGCAGTACTTC	CASSFSLADTYEQYF
TRBV11-1	NA	NA	TRBJ2-1	TGTGCCAGCAGCTTTGAGGGGGAGGCCTACAATGAGCAGTTCTTC	CASSFEGEAYNEQFF
TRBV15	once	TRBD2	TRBJ2-3	TGTGCCACCAGCCTCGGGACGCGGGAGTCTCTCTACGCAGATACGCAGTATTTT	CATSLGTRESLYADTQYF
TRBV2	NA	NA	TRBJ1-1	TGTGCCAGCAGTGAAGCATGGCAGGGCAGAAGTTTCTTT	CASSEAWQGRSFF
TRBV11-2	NA	TRBD2	TRBJ2-3	TGTGCCAGCAGCTCCGGGACTAGCGGGAGGGAGGCAGATACGCAGTATTTT	CASSSGTSGREADTQYF
TRBV15	NA	TRBD2	TRBJ2-1	TGTGCCACCAGCGTCGGGACTAGGGACGATGAGCAGTTCTTC	CATSVGTRDDEQFF
TRBV2	NA	NA	TRBJ2-2	TGTGCCATCCTCTTGGGGGGCCCCGGGGAGCTGTTTTTT	CAILLGGPGELFF
TRBV9	NA	NA	TRBJ2-3	TGTGCCAGCAGCGCCGTCCCCGGCAGAATGACGGATACGCAGTATTTT	CASSAVPGRMTDTQYF
TRBV9	once	NA	TRBJ2-3	TGTGCCAGCAGCGTAGGGGGGAGCACAGATACGCAGTATTTT	CASSVGGSTDTQYF
TRBV10-1	NA	NA	TRBJ2-1	TGCGCCAGCAGTCTGAAAAACCGGGACACAAATGAGCAGTTCTTC	CASSLKNRDTNEQFF
TRBV27	NA	NA	TRBJ2-1	TGTGCCAGCAGTTTATCAGGGAGAAGCTCCTACAATGAGCAGTTCTTC	CASSLSGRSSYNEQFF
TRBV7-9	NA	TRBD1	TRBJ2-1	TGTGCCAGCAGCTTGGCGGGACAGGGGAATGAGCAGTTCTTC	CASSLAGQGNEQFF
TRBV10-3	NA	TRBD1	TRBJ2-2	TGTGCCATCAGCCCTGGGACAGGCAAGAACACCGGGGAGCTGTTTTTT	CAISPGTGKNTGELFF
TRBV27	once	NA	TRBJ2-7	TGTGCCAGCAGTGGGGACGGACCCTACGAGCAGTACTTC	CASSGDGPYEQYF
TRBV7-6	once	TRBD1	TRBJ2-7	TGTGCCAGCACTCCGGAGACAGGGTTCGAGCAGTACTTC	CASTPETGFEQYF
TRBV9	NA	NA	TRBJ2-3	TGTGCCAGCAGCGCCCGGGATCGACGGGGTACGCAGTATTTT	CASSARDRRGTQYF
TRBV7-2	NA	TRBD2	TRBJ2-5	TGTGCCAGCAGCCCGGCCAGCGGGAGACCGGAGACCCAGTACTTC	CASSPASGRPETQYF